This T cell receptor beta chain was retrieved from a study of technical replicates of blood from several donors. CDR1 is SGHNT and CDR2 is YYREEE in the germline V gene (reference sequence). CDR3 length: 14 amino acids. V was clipped by 1 base and J by 4 bases; unmatched bases: 3. Sequencing was performed with immunoSEQ multiplex PCR; in TCRdb, only in-frame clones are kept and a portion is missing. The table shows some 77,000 clones, with about 96% occurring only once. The sequencing sample was made of T cells isolated from PBMCs. The rearrangement uses TRBV5-4 and TRBJ1-2; TRBD1 agrees at 8 bases. The receptor's source is a human donor in good health. The DNA for the CDR3 is TGTGCCAGCAGCTTGAGGACAGGGATCTATGGCTACACCTTC. This gives the protein CASSLRTGIYGYTF.